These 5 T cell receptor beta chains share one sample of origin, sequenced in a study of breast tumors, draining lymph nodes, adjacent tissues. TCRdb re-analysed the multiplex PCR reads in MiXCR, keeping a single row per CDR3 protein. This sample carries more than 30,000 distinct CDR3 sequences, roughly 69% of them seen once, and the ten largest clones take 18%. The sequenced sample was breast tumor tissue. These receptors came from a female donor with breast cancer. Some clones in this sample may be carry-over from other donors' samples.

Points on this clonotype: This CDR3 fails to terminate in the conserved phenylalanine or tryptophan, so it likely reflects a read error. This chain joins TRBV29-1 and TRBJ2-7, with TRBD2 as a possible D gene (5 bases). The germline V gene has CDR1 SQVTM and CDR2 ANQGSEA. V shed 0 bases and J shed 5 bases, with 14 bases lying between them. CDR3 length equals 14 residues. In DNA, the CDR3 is TGCAGCGTTGAAGATAGAGGGAACGAGAACGAGCAGTACATC. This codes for CSVEDRGNENEQYI.

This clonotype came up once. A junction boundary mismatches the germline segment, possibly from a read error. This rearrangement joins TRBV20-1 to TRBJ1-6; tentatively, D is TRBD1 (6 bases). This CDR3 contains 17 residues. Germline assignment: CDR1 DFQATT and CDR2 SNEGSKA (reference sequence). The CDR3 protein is CSASRLRMGGYNSPLHF. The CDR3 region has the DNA TGCAGTGCTAGTCGCCTCCGGATGGGGGGCTATAACTCACCCCTCCACTTT.

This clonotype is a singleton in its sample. CDR3 residues: CASSVRRGQQETQYF. The CDR3 DNA reads as TGTGCCAGCAGCGTTAGGCGGGGGCAGCAAGAGACCCAGTACTTC. The rearrangement links TRBV7-2 to TRBJ2-5, with D possibly matching TRBD2 (7 bases). Trimming stripped 5 bases from V and 2 bases from J, with 15 bases between. The CDR3 is 15 residues long. Germline lookup yields CDR1 SGHTA and CDR2 FQGNSA. The whole variable domain, remainder taken from reference TRBV7-2 and TRBJ2-5, is GAGVSQSPSNKVTEKGKDVELRCDPISGHTALYWYRQSLGQGLEFLIYFQGNSAPDKSGLPSDRFSAERTGGSVSTLTIQRTQQEDSAVYLCASSVRRGQQETQYFGPGTRLLVL.

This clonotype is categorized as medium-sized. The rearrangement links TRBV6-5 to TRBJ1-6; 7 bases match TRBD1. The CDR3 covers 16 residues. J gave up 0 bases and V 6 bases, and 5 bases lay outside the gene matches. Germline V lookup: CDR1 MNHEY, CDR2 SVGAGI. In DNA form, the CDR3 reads TGTGCCAGCAGCGACAGGGAGAGCTCCTATAATTCACCCCTCCACTTT. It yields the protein CASSDRESSYNSPLHF.

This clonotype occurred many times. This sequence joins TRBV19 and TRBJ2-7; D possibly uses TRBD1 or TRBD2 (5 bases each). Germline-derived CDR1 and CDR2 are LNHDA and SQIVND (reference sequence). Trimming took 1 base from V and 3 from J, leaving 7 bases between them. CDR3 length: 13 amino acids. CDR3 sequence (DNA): TGTGCCAGTAGTATAGGGGACGTCTACGAGCAGTACTTC. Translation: CASSIGDVYEQYF.